A selection of T cell receptor beta chains follows, all from one sample in a study of cytomegalovirus exposure and HLA in healthy donors. The protocol was immunoSEQ multiplex PCR, while the TCRdb copy is restricted to in-frame clones and leaves out a portion. Of roughly 110,000 clones listed, more than 70% are singletons. The sequencing input was PBMCs. These receptors originate from a man aged 35-49 years in good health and CMV-seronegative. CDR3s include the opening cysteine and the closing phenylalanine or tryptophan. A D gene is named only where the DNA matches it firmly. Rows give clone size only sometimes, using once, few, many, or a class for an expanded clone.

>NA|TRBV5-1|TRBJ1-2|NA
CASNGGYGYTF
TGCGCCAGCAACGGAGGCTATGGCTACACCTTC
>TRBD1|TRBV28|TRBJ2-3|NA
CASRRQGARTDTQYF
TGTGCCAGCAGACGACAGGGGGCGCGCACAGATACGCAGTATTTT
>TRBD2|TRBV5-6|TRBJ2-3|NA
CASSPGLAGGPDTQYF
TGTGCCAGCAGCCCGGGACTAGCGGGGGGGCCGGATACGCAGTATTTT
>NA|TRBV5-5|TRBJ1-2|few
CASSLGGRGGYGYTF
TGTGCCAGCAGCTTAGGAGGGAGGGGCGGCTATGGCTACACCTTC
>TRBD2|TRBV6-5|TRBJ2-7|NA
CASSFGAGGQYEQYF
TGTGCCAGCAGTTTCGGAGCGGGGGGGCAATACGAGCAGTACTTC
>TRBD2|TRBV6-1|TRBJ2-3|few
CASQLSGGTDTQYF
TGTGCCAGCCAACTTAGCGGGGGCACAGATACGCAGTATTTT
>NA|TRBV5-1|TRBJ1-1|NA
CASSLAGRVDTEAFF
TGCGCCAGCAGCTTGGCGGGCAGGGTGGACACTGAAGCTTTCTTT
>NA|TRBV5-4|TRBJ1-6|NA
CASSKNRANSPLHF
TGTGCCAGCAGTAAGAACAGGGCTAATTCACCCCTCCACTTT
>NA|TRBV28|TRBJ1-2|NA
CASSLFPAPGGYTF
TGTGCCAGCAGTTTATTTCCGGCCCCGGGTGGCTACACCTTC
>TRBD1|TRBV19|TRBJ1-5|few
CASSIRTGARSNQPQHF
TGTGCCAGTAGTATTAGGACAGGGGCTCGGAGCAATCAGCCCCAGCATTTT
>TRBD1|TRBV9|TRBJ2-2|NA
CASSASGTGSGELFF
TGTGCCAGCAGCGCCTCCGGGACAGGGTCCGGGGAGCTGTTTTTT
>TRBD1|TRBV4-2|TRBJ1-1|few
CASSQTPGTGNTEAFF
TGTGCCAGCAGCCAAACTCCCGGGACAGGGAACACTGAAGCTTTCTTT
>TRBD1|TRBV7-9|TRBJ1-4|few
CSSSSLRTGGNNEKLFF
TGTTCCAGCAGCTCCCTTAGGACAGGGGGGAATAATGAAAAACTGTTTTTT
>NA|TRBV7-9|TRBJ1-1|NA
CASSPYTEAFF
TGTGCCAGCAGCCCTTACACTGAAGCTTTCTTT
>TRBD2|TRBV18|TRBJ2-3|NA
CASSPSGLAFGTDTQYF
TGTGCCAGCTCACCTTCGGGACTAGCGTTCGGCACAGATACGCAGTATTTT
>NA|TRBV18|TRBJ2-5|NA
CASSPPPGQLETQYF
TGTGCCAGCTCACCACCGCCCGGACAGTTGGAGACCCAGTACTTC
>NA|TRBV6-1|TRBJ1-2|many
CASSLPGDIDGYTF
TGTGCCAGCAGCCTACCAGGGGACATCGACGGCTACACCTTC
>NA|TRBV19|TRBJ2-1|NA
CASSADSNSYNEQFF
TGTGCCAGTAGTGCCGACTCTAACTCCTACAATGAGCAGTTCTTC
>TRBD1|TRBV4-1|TRBJ1-2|NA
CASSQEGGPTGADGYTF
TGCGCCAGCAGCCAAGAGGGGGGCCCGACAGGGGCGGATGGCTACACCTTC
>TRBD1|TRBV19|TRBJ1-3|NA
CASSAPGGPGNTIYF
TGTGCCAGTAGTGCCCCAGGGGGCCCTGGAAACACCATATATTTT
>TRBD1|TRBV4-2|TRBJ1-1|NA
CASSQGQGAWEAFF
TGTGCCAGCAGCCAGGGACAGGGGGCCTGGGAAGCTTTCTTT
>NA|TRBV6-1|TRBJ1-5|NA
CASEGFRGQPQHF
TGTGCCAGCGAAGGGTTCCGGGGTCAGCCCCAGCATTTT
>NA|TRBV2|TRBJ1-3|NA
CASRQGSGNTIYF
TGTGCCAGCAGGCAGGGTAGTGGAAACACCATATATTTT
>NA|TRBV7-8|TRBJ1-2|NA
CASSKQVHGYTF
TGTGCCAGCAGCAAACAGGTCCATGGCTACACCTTC
>NA|TRBV7-2|TRBJ2-7|NA
CASSSSGTYEQYF
TGTGCCAGCAGCTCGTCGGGGACCTACGAGCAGTACTTC
>NA|TRBV7-9|TRBJ2-5|once
CASSFSETAETQYF
TGTGCCAGCAGCTTCTCCGAGACAGCAGAGACCCAGTACTTC
>NA|TRBV7-2|TRBJ2-2|NA
CASRAGLANTGELFF
TGTGCCAGCAGGGCGGGATTAGCGAACACCGGGGAGCTGTTTTTT
>TRBD1|TRBV7-8|TRBJ1-2|few
CASSKDRARGYTF
TGTGCCAGCAGCAAGGACAGGGCTCGTGGCTACACCTTC
>TRBD1|TRBV5-1|TRBJ1-6|NA
CASSTNPGQGNSPLHF
TGCGCCAGCAGCACCAACCCGGGACAGGGAAATTCACCCCTCCACTTT
>NA|TRBV7-8|TRBJ2-7|NA
CASSFGQIGSYEQYF
TGTGCCAGCAGCTTCGGACAAATCGGGAGCTACGAGCAGTACTTC
>TRBD2|TRBV2|TRBJ2-3|NA
CASSGGVAGVPDTQYF
TGTGCCAGCAGCGGGGGGGTAGCGGGGGTTCCAGATACGCAGTATTTT
>NA|TRBV18|TRBJ1-2|NA
CASSQEGNYGYTF
TGTGCCAGCTCACAGGAGGGCAACTATGGCTACACCTTC
>NA|TRBV5-1|TRBJ1-4|NA
CASSLGGGNEKLFF
TGCGCCAGCAGCTTGGGTGGCGGTAATGAAAAACTGTTTTTT
>TRBD2|TRBV5-5|TRBJ2-3|NA
CASSFSGVRRGTDTQYF
TGTGCCAGCAGCTTTAGCGGGGTGCGTCGCGGCACAGATACGCAGTATTTT
>NA|TRBV5-1|TRBJ2-1|NA
CASILTPGSYNEQFF
TGCGCCAGCATCCTAACCCCGGGCTCCTACAATGAGCAGTTCTTC
>TRBD1|TRBV18|TRBJ2-5|once
CASSPLEESPGQRKGETQYF
TGTGCCAGCTCACCTCTCGAAGAGTCTCCGGGACAGCGGAAGGGGGAGACCCAGTACTTC
>NA|TRBV7-8|TRBJ2-3|NA
CASSGDATQYF
TGTGCCAGCAGCGGAGACGCTACGCAGTATTTT
>TRBD2|TRBV7-2|TRBJ2-1|once
CASSPSGPGGGQFF
TGTGCCAGCAGCCCCAGTGGGCCCGGGGGGGGGCAGTTCTTC
>TRBD1|TRBV5-4|TRBJ2-7|NA
CASGLEQGSEQYF
TGTGCCAGCGGCTTGGAACAGGGGAGTGAGCAGTACTTC
>TRBD1|TRBV7-2|TRBJ1-2|NA
CASSPRTGGGFGYTF
TGTGCCAGCAGCCCTCGGACAGGGGGTGGGTTTGGCTACACCTTC
>TRBD2|TRBV27|TRBJ2-1|NA
CASSLLGGGAYNEQFF
TGTGCCAGCAGTTTACTTGGCGGGGGGGCCTACAATGAGCAGTTCTTC
>NA|TRBV4-2|TRBJ1-3|once
CASSQAAGPGNTIYF
TGTGCCAGCAGCCAAGCGGCGGGACCCGGAAACACCATATATTTT